The 11 T cell receptor beta chains presented below share a single source sample, sequenced in a study of T cell responses to AZD1222 COVID-19 vaccine. The assay was immunoSEQ multiplex PCR, and TCRdb's table has in-frame clones only and misses some. In the table there are 180,000 or so clones, about nine tenths of which are singletons. This material consisted of peripheral blood, taken 28 days after the second AZD1222 dose. The receptor source for this set is an adult who received the AZD1222 COVID-19 vaccine.

This rearrangement joins TRBV3-1 (or the pseudogene TRBV3-2) to TRBJ1-2, with D perhaps TRBD1 (5 bases). Looked up from germline, CDR1 is LGHDT and CDR2 is YNNKEL (reference sequence). This CDR3 spans 14 amino acids. V was cut by 3 bases and J by 7 bases, with 15 bases left in between. CDR3 sequence (DNA): TGTGCCAGCAGCCACCCGGGACGGACCTTTGGCTACACCTTC. This sequence encodes CASSHPGRTFGYTF.

The chain has TRBV5-1 and TRBJ1-5; TRBD1 is a possible D gene (5 bases). The V end was cut by 0 bases, the J end by 2 bases, with 9 bases between. The CDR3 totals 15 residues. Germline assignment: CDR1 SGHRS and CDR2 YFSETQ. The CDR3 region is CASSLAGGGNQPQHF. The CDR3 nucleotides are TGCGCCAGCAGCTTGGCGGGGGGTGGCAATCAGCCCCAGCATTTT. Looking up the rest from reference TRBV5-1 and TRBJ1-5 gives the full variable domain: KAGVTQTPRYLIKTRGQQVTLSCSPISGHRSVSWYQQTPGQGLQFLFEYFSETQRNKGNFPGRFSGRQFSNSRSEMNVSTLELGDSALYLCASSLAGGGNQPQHFGDGTRLSIL.

The chain combines TRBV21-1 with TRBJ1-6; TRBD1 reflects the table's D call only, with no check against the DNA. TRBV21-1 is a pseudogene. This CDR3 comprises 14 residues. Written as DNA, the CDR3 is TGTGCCAGCACCGAGACAGGTCTCAATTCACCCCTCCACTTT. Amino acids: CASTETGLNSPLHF.

The CDR3 loop is CAVGDAWTYEQYF. The CDR3 DNA follows: TGTGCCGTAGGTGACGCCTGGACCTACGAGCAGTACTTC. V is TRBV28 and J is TRBJ2-7; D is undetermined. Germline V gene lookup returns CDR1 MDHEN and CDR2 SYDVKM. The CDR3 is made up of 13 amino acids. Trimming took 11 bases from V and 2 from J, leaving 16 bases between them. Full variable domain (remainder filled in from reference TRBV28 and TRBJ2-7): DVKVTQSSRYLVKRTGEKVFLECVQDMDHENMFWYRQDPGLGLRLIYFSYDVKMKEKGDIPEGYSVSREKKERFSLILESASTNQTSMYLCAVGDAWTYEQYFGPGTRLTVT.

This CDR3 reads CASSQEDRGRGSPLHF. The DNA for the CDR3 is TGCGCCAGCAGCCAGGAGGACAGGGGTCGGGGTTCACCCCTCCACTTT. The V call is TRBV4-1, the J call TRBJ1-6, with 9 bases aligning to TRBD1. The germline V gene encodes CDR1 MGHRA and CDR2 YSYEKL. The CDR3 length is 16 residues. The V segment lost 3 bases and the J segment 9 bases; nucleotides outside the gene matches: 9.

This chain joins TRBV4-1 and TRBJ2-1, with 13 bases matching TRBD2. The germline gives CDR1 MGHRA, CDR2 YSYEKL. There are 16 residues in the CDR3. Trimming cost V 4 bases and J 9 bases; bases outside gene matches: 9. The DNA for the CDR3 is TGCGCCAGCAGCCCTTCGGGACTAGCGGGAATGAGTGAGCAGTTCTTC. Protein sequence: CASSPSGLAGMSEQFF.

The rearrangement uses TRBV10-1 and TRBJ1-1, with D possibly being TRBD1 (5 bases). CDR1 and CDR2 (germline): WNHNN, SYGVQD (reference sequence). The CDR3 extends over 14 amino acids. The germline V and J ends were trimmed by 0 bases and 1 base, with 6 bases remaining between them. Here the CDR3 reads CASSESGGNTEAFF. The CDR3 DNA sequence: TGCGCCAGCAGTGAGTCTGGGGGGAACACTGAAGCTTTCTTT.

This chain uses TRBV6-1 with TRBJ1-2; D gene unclear. Looked up from germline, CDR1 is MNHNS and CDR2 is SASEGT. The CDR3 totals 15 residues. V was trimmed by 0 bases and J by 4 bases, leaving 12 bases between them. Here the CDR3 reads CASSEAPGRTYGYTF. The CDR3 DNA follows: TGTGCCAGCAGTGAAGCCCCTGGCCGTACCTATGGCTACACCTTC.

The chain uses TRBV3-1 (or the pseudogene TRBV3-2) and TRBJ1-2; D is unresolved. V gave up 1 base and J gave up 0 bases, with 9 bases separating them. Germline V gene data show CDR1 as LGHDT and CDR2 as YNNKEL (reference sequence). The length of the CDR3 is 15 residues. The CDR3 loop reads CASSQGVRANYGYTF. The CDR3, as DNA: TGTGCCAGCAGCCAAGGGGTTAGAGCTAACTATGGCTACACCTTC.

The chain combines TRBV18 with TRBJ1-5; perhaps TRBD1 as D (5 bases). CDR1 KGHSH and CDR2 LQKENI come from the germline V gene. Trimming shortened V by 4 bases and J by 2 bases, and 18 bases separated the two germline ends. The length of the CDR3 is 17 residues. The CDR3 region has the DNA TGTGCCAGCTCACGTCTAGACAGAGCTCCCGGCAATCAGCCCCAGCATTTT. Encoded protein: CASSRLDRAPGNQPQHF.

The rearrangement joins TRBV28 to TRBJ2-1, with D perhaps given as TRBD1 or TRBD2 (5 bases each). This CDR3 region has 12 residues. Trimming cost V 2 bases and J 8 bases, with 7 bases left between them. The germline CDR1 and CDR2 sequences are MDHEN and SYDVKM. The CDR3 protein is CASSLGGDEQFF. CDR3 in DNA: TGTGCCAGCAGTTTAGGGGGAGATGAGCAGTTCTTC.